This T cell receptor beta chain was identified in a study of graft-versus-host responses after intestinal transplantation. Study-level background: Each patient got anti-thymocyte globulin induction, then tacrolimus and steroids for around three years.

Whole-study results and caveats: Investigators detected GvH clones in recipient marrow, with some emerging earlier in ileum or blood.

Germline CDR1 and CDR2: SGHKS and YYEKEE (reference sequence). This CDR3 has 16 residues. V shed 0 bases and J 1 base; nucleotides not matched to a gene: 7. Profiling relied on immunoSEQ multiplex PCR, and the TCRdb table lists in-frame clones only, not all of them. This sample has some 140,000 clones; around 90% occur once, and the top ten carry approximately 0.2%. This clone has just one count. Its matching antigen is unknown. The sequence was obtained from a human donor who received an intestinal transplant. The chain carries TRBV5-5 and TRBJ2-7; 7 bases line up with TRBD2. This material consisted of unstimulated CD4+ T cells sorted from spleen or lymph node cells, taken before intestinal transplant. The CDR3 DNA reads as TGTGCCAGCAGCTTGGTGACGGGAGGATTTTCCTACGAGCAGTACTTC. This encodes CASSLVTGGFSYEQYF.